The following is a TCR beta chain sequence with its context. The target antigen is unknown. V lost 4 bases and J lost 10; bases outside the gene matches: 10. CDR1 is MGHRA, CDR2 YSYEKL, per germline. This CDR3 has 14 amino acids. Assay: immunoSEQ multiplex PCR; the TCRdb copy retains only in-frame clones and omits some. This table has 120,000 to 150,000 clones, approximately 90% appearing once. Analysis merged second doses at about 4 or about 12 weeks. The data were taken from a study of T cell responses to AZD1222 COVID-19 vaccine. Broader study findings: White British people made up most donors, females outnumbered males, and clonal diversity was possibly underestimated.

The TCR sequence derives from an adult who received the AZD1222 COVID-19 vaccine. The sequences come from peripheral blood, collected 28 days after the second AZD1222 dose. The chain joins TRBV4-1 to TRBJ1-2, with 9 bases matching TRBD1. The CDR3 region has the DNA TGCGCCAGCAGCCCCCCCCAGGGACAGGGAACCTACACCTTC. Its protein is CASSPPQGQGTYTF.